This T cell receptor beta chain was identified in a study of shared clonotypes between healthy human individuals. To note about this clone: One end of the junction varies from germline; a read error may be responsible.

Several immunoSEQ plates received, in even portions, the genomic DNA of each subset. Profiled with immunoSEQ multiplex PCR; TCRdb holds only in-frame clones, not every one. Of about 1.5 million clones listed, 95% to 99% are singletons. The sequence came from a man in his thirties or forties in good health. The sample taken for sequencing was naive CD4+ T cells sorted from blood. This sample's subset: CD45RA+ positively selected.

CDR3 residues: CASPPGPSQETQYF. In nucleotides, the CDR3 is TGTGCCAGCCCACCAGGTCCTAGTCAAGAGACCCAGTACTTC. The chain recombines TRBV18 with TRBJ2-5, with D hard to call. There are 14 residues in the CDR3. Germline V lookup: CDR1 KGHSH, CDR2 LQKENI.